This TCR beta chain was identified in a study of T-cell memory formation after mild COVID-19. Turning to the study itself: The study found TCR clusters largely donor specific.

Study conclusions and caveats: Later expanders leaned CD4+, whereas clones that contracted between day 15 and 85 were balanced CD4/CD8. Mainly in CM and EM were contracting CD4+ clones; CD8+ were in EMRA.

Points on this clonotype: Its antigen is not known.

Germline CDR1 SGHVS, CDR2 FNYEAQ. The CDR3 is 16 amino acids. J was trimmed by 5 bases and V by 5 bases; bases with no gene match: 13. TCRdb recomputed calls from the 5' RACE reads with MiXCR, one row per CDR3 protein. The data contain around 400,000 distinct CDR3 sequences, less than 25% of them seen just once; the ten biggest clones take up around 9%. This chain joins TRBV7-6 and TRBJ2-7; 9 nucleotides align to TRBD1. This receptor was obtained from an adult woman who had mild COVID-19 (a few samples of this study predate the infection). Cell type and time point are not known. What was sequenced was PBMCs or a T cell subset sorted from them (not recorded which). CDR3 coding DNA: TGTGCCAGCAGCACCGAGACCGGGACAGGGTTTAACGAGCAGTACTTC. It is translated as CASSTETGTGFNEQYF.